Following are 3 T cell receptor beta chains from one sample sequenced in a study of molecular identifiers for immune sequencing clone quantification (dated by TCRdb to the late 2010s). Library preparation employed PCR. Sequencing was performed on a NextSeq 500. TCRdb handled the public reads itself, with Q25 trimming in fastp and clone calling in MiXCR, and kept productive beta chains. CDR3 protein sequences are deduplicated, and each keeps its most common genes and DNA. This sample gives around 470,000 distinct CDR3 sequences in total; roughly 26% of them show up just once. Jointly, the top ten make up over 0.6% of the sample. Material for sequencing was naive CD8+ T cells from blood, with Jurkat cell RNA spiked in. The meaning of the sample's cell subset or site label: FACS-sorted CD8+CD4-CCR7+CD45RA+ naive T cells. These receptors originate from a human donor in good health. Some libraries in this study had Jurkat cell RNA spiked in.

This rearrangement joins TRBV24-1 to TRBJ2-2, with D perhaps matching TRBD1 (7 bases). Germline CDR1 reads KGHDR; CDR2 reads SFDVKD. This CDR3 region has 17 residues. V was trimmed by 7 bases and J by 0 bases, leaving 17 bases between them. The CDR3 DNA follows: TGTGCCACCAGCCGCAGGGGGGACTTTGCGAACACCGGGGAGCTGTTTTTT. As protein: CATSRRGDFANTGELFF.

For this clonotype: Likely a read error: the CDR3 ends without its conserved phenylalanine or tryptophan. V usage is TRBV2 and J usage is TRBJ2-7; the D is unclear. Germline loops: CDR1 SNHLY, CDR2 FYNNEI. This CDR3 contains 15 residues. V shed 1 base and J shed 0 bases, with 10 bases lying between them. CDR3 nucleotides: TGTGCCAGCAGTGAAGGGCGCCCGTTCTCCTACGAGCAGTACTCC. Its protein is CASSEGRPFSYEQYS.

This clonotype was observed a few times. This rearrangement joins TRBV6-6 to TRBJ1-3; no definite D call. V was pared by 1 base and J by 1 base, with 5 bases between. The CDR3 spans 14 residues. Germline V lookup: CDR1 MNHNY, CDR2 SVGAGI (reference sequence). The CDR3, as DNA: TGTGCCAGCAGTTACTTGGTATCTGGAAACACCATATATTTT. This codes for CASSYLVSGNTIYF.